Listed here is a single T cell receptor beta chain. V shed 0 bases, J shed 7 bases, and the junction held 0 bases outside the gene matches. CDR1 SGHRS and CDR2 YFSETQ come from the germline V gene. The CDR3 spans 12 residues. Assay: immunoSEQ multiplex PCR; the TCRdb copy retains only in-frame clones and omits some. The repertoire has approximately 350,000 clones, 90% to 97% of them found once; the top ten carry 0.32%. The data are from a study of shared clonotypes between healthy human individuals. Among the donors, all were Caucasian adults who lived in Nashville, Tennessee. V is TRBV5-1 and J is TRBJ2-5; TRBD1 agrees at 7 bases. The sequence was obtained from a man younger than 45 in good health. The sequenced material came from memory CD8+ T cells sorted from blood. Subset reported: CD45RO+ cells pooled with CCR7-negative TemRA cells. The CDR3 loop is CASSLGTGTQYF. CDR3 coding DNA: TGCGCCAGCAGCTTGGGGACAGGGACCCAGTACTTC.